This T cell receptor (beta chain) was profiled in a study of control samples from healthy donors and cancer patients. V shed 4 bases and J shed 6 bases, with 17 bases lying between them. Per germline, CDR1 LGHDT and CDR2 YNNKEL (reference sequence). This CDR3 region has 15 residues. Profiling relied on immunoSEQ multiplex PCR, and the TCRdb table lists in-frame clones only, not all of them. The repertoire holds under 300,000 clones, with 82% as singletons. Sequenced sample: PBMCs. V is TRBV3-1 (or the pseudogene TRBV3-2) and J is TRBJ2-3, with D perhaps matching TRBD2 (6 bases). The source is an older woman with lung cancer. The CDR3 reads CASSRRGTSADTQYF. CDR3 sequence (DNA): TGTGCCAGCAGCCGCCGCGGGACCTCCGCGGATACGCAGTATTTT.